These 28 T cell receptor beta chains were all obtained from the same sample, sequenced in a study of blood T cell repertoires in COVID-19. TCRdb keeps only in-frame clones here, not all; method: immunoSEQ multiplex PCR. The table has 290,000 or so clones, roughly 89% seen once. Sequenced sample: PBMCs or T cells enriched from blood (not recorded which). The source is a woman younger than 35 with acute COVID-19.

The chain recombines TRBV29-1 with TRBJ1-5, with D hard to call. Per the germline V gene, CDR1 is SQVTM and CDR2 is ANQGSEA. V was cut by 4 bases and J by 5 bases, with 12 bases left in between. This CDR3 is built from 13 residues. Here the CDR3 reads CSVVLQEHQPQHF. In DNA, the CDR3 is TGCAGCGTTGTACTCCAAGAACATCAGCCCCAGCATTTT.

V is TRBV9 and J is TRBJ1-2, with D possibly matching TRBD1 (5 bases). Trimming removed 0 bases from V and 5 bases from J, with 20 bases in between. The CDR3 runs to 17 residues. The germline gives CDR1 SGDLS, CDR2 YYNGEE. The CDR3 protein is CASSVEPGGGSRYGYTF. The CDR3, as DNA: TGTGCCAGCAGCGTAGAACCGGGTGGGGGGTCGAGGTATGGCTACACCTTC.

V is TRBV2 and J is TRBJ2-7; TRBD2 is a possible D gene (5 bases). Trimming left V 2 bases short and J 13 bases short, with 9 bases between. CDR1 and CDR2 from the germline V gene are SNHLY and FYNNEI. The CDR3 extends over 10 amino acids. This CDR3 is CASSERTPYF. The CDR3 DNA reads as TGTGCCAGCAGTGAACGGACTCCATACTTC.

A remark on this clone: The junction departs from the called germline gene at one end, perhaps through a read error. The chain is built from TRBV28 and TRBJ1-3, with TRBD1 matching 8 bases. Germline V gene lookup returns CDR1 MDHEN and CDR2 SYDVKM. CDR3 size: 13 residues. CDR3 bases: TGTGCCAGCAGTTTACACACCGGGACAGGAGTTGGTTTT. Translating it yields CASSLHTGTGVGF.

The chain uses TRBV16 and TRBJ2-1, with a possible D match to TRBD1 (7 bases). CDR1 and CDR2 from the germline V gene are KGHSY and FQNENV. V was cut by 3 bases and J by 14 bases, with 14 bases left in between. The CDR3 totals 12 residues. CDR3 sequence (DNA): TGTGCCAGCAGCCATAATAGCAGGGGGGAGTTCTTC. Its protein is CASSHNSRGEFF.

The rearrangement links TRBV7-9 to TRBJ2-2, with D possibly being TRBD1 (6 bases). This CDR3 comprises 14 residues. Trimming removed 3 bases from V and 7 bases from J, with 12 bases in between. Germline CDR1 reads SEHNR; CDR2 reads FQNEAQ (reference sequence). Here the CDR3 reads CASSFQQGIGELFF. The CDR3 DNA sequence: TGTGCCAGCAGCTTCCAACAGGGAATCGGGGAGCTGTTTTTT.

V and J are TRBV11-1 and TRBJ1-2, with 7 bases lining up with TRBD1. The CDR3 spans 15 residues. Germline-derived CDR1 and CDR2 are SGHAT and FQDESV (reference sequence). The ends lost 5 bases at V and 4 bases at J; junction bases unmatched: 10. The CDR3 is CASSPEGQAFYGYTF. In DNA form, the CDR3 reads TGTGCCAGCAGCCCTGAAGGACAGGCGTTCTATGGCTACACCTTC.

The CDR3 nucleotides read TGTGCCAGCAGCCCTGGACTATACCGGGAGGGCCGTACAGATACGCAGTATTTT. Translation gives CASSPGLYREGRTDTQYF. V is TRBV3-1 (or the pseudogene TRBV3-2) and J is TRBJ2-3; 8 bases fit TRBD2. This CDR3 contains 18 residues. The germline CDR1 and CDR2 sequences are LGHDT and YNNKEL (reference sequence). V gave up 4 bases and J gave up 3 bases; unmatched junction bases: 15.

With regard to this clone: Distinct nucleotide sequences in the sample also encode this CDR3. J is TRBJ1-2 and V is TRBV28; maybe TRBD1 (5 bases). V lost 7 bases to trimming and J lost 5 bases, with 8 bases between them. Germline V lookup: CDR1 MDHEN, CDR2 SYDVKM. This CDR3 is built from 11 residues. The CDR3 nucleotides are TGTGCCAGCACTGGGGGGTATGGCTACACCTTC. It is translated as CASTGGYGYTF.

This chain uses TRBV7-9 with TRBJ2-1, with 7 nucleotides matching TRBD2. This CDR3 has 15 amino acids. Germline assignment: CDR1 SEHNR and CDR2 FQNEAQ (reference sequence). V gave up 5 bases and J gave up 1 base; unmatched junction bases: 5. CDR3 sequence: CASSIPSGSYNEQFF. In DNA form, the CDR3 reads TGTGCCAGCAGCATCCCTAGCGGATCCTACAATGAGCAGTTCTTC.

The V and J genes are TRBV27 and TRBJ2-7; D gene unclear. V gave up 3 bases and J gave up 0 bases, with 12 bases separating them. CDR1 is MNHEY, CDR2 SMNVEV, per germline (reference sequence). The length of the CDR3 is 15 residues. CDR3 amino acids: CASSFSVTPSYEQYF. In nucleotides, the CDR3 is TGTGCCAGCAGTTTTAGTGTGACACCCTCCTACGAGCAGTACTTC.

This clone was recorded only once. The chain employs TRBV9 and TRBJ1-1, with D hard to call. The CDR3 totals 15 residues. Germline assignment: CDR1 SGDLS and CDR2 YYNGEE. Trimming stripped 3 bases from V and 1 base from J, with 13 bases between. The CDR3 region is CASSALQSSNTEAFF. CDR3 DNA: TGTGCCAGCAGCGCCCTACAGTCCTCGAACACTGAAGCTTTCTTT.

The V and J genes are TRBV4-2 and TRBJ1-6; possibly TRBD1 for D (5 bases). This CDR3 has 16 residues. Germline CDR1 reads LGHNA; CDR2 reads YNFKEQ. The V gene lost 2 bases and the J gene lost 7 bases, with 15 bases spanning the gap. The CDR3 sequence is CASSQTSDIGNSPLHF. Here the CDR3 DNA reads TGTGCCAGCAGCCAAACTTCGGACATCGGGAATTCACCCCTCCACTTT.

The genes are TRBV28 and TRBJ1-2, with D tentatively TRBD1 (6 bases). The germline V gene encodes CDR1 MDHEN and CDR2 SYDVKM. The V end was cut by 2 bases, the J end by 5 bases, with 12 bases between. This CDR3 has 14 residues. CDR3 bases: TGTGCCAGCAGTTTAGCGGACAGAAAATATGGCTACACCTTC. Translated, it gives CASSLADRKYGYTF.

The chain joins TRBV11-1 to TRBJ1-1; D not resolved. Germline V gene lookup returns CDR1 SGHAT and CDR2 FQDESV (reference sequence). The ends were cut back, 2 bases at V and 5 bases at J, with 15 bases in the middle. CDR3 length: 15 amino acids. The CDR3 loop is CASSLSPRTKTEAFF. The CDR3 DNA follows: TGTGCCAGCAGCTTATCCCCCAGAACTAAGACTGAAGCTTTCTTT.

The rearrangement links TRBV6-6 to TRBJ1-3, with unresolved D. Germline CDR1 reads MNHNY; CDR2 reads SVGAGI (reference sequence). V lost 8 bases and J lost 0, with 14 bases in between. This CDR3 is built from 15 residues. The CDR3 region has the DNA TGTGCCAGCCATTTCGGCTCTAGCTCTGGAAACACCATATATTTT. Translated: CASHFGSSSGNTIYF.

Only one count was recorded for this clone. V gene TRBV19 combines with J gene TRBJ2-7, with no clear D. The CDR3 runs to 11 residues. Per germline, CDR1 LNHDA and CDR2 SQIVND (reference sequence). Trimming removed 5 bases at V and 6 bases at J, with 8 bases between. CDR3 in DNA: TGTGCCAGTAGTGCCCCAGGCGAGCAGTACTTC. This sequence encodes CASSAPGEQYF.

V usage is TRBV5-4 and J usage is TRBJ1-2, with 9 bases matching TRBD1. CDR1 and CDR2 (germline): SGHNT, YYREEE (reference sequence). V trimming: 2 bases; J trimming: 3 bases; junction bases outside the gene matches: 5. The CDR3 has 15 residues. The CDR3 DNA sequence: TGTGCCAGCAGCTTACAGGGGGCGCAGGACTATGGCTACACCTTC. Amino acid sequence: CASSLQGAQDYGYTF. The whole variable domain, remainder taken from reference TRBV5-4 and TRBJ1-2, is ETGVTQSPTHLIKTRGQQVTLRCSSQSGHNTVSWYQQALGQGPQFIFQYYREEENGRGNFPPRFSGLQFPNYSSELNVNALELDDSALYLCASSLQGAQDYGYTFGSGTRLTVV.

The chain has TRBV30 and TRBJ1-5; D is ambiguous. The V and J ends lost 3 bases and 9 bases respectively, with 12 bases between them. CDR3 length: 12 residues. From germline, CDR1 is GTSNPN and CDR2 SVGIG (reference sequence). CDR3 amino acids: CAWSQPGGPQHF. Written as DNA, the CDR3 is TGTGCCTGGAGCCAACCGGGTGGGCCCCAGCATTTT.

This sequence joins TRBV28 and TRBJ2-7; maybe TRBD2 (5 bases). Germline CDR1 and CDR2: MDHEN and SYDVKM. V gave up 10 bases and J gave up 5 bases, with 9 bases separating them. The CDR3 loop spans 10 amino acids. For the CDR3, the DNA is TGTGCCACCAGCGGTAACGAGCAGTACTTC. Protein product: CATSGNEQYF.

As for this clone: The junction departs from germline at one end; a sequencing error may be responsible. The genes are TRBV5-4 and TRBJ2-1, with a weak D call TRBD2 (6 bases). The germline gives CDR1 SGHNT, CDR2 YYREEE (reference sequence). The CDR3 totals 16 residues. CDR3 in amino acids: CASNSRGAPSFNEQFF. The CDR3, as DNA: TGTGCCAGCAACTCACGCGGGGCACCCTCCTTCAATGAGCAGTTCTTC.

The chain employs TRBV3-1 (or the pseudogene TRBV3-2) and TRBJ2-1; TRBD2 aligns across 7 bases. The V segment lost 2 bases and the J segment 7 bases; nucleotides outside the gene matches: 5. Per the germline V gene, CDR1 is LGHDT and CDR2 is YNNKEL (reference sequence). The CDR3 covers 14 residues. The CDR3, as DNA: TGTGCCAGCAGCCAAAGGCGGGAGAGGAATGAGCAGTTCTTC. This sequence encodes CASSQRRERNEQFF.

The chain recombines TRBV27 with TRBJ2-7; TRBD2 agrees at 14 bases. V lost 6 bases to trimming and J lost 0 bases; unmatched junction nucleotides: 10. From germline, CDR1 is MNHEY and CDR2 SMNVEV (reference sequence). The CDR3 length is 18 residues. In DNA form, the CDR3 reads TGTGCCAGCAGGAGACTAGCGGGAGGGGGATTTAGCTCCTACGAGCAGTACTTC. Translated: CASRRLAGGGFSSYEQYF.

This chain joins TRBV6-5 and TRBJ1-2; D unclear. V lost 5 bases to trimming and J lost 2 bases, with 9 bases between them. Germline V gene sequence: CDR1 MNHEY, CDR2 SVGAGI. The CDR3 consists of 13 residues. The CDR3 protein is CASSPTRNYGYTF. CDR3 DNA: TGTGCCAGCAGTCCCACCAGGAACTATGGCTACACCTTC.

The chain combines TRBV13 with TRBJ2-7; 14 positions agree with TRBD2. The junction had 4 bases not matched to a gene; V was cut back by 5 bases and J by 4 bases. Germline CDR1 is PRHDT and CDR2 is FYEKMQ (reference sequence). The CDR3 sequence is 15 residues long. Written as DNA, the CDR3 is TGTGCCAGCAGCCCGGGGACTAGCGGGAGTTACGAGCAGTACTTC. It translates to CASSPGTSGSYEQYF.

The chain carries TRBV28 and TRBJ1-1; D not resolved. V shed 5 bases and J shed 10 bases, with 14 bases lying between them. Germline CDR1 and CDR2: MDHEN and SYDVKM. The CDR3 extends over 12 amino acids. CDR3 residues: CASSTPPSGAFF. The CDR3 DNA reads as TGTGCCAGCAGTACACCCCCCTCGGGAGCTTTCTTT.

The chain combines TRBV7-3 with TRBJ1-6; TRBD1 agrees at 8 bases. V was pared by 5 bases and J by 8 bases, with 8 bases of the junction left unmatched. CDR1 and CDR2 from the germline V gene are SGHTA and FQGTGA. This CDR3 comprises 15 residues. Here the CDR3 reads CASSTGTGQYSPLHF. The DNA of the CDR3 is TGTGCCAGCAGCACCGGGACAGGCCAGTATTCACCCCTCCACTTT.

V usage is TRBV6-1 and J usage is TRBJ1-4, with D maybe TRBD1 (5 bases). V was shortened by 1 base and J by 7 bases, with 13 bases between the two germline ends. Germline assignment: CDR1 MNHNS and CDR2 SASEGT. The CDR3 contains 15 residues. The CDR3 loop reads CASSEVAQGSEKLFF. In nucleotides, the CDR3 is TGTGCCAGCAGTGAAGTGGCGCAGGGTTCTGAAAAACTGTTTTTT.